The rows below give T cell receptor beta chains drawn from one sample of a study of T cells after yellow fever vaccination. TCRdb re-analysed the 5' RACE reads in MiXCR, keeping a single row per CDR3 protein. The sample contains around 250,000 distinct CDR3 sequences, about 5.2% of which appear only once. The starting material was CD4+ T cells sorted from PBMCs, obtained on the day of the yellow fever booster vaccination. These receptors came from a young man who received the YFV17D yellow fever vaccine. CDR3s include the opening cysteine and the closing phenylalanine or tryptophan. Fields, in order: clone size, J gene, D gene, V gene, CDR3 DNA, CDR3 protein. A D gene is named only where the DNA matches it firmly. Clone size appears in some rows only: once, few, many, or a class for an expanded clone.

. TRBJ1-1 . TRBV10-1 TGCGCCAGCAGCCCGGTTATGGGGAGCACTGAAGCTTTCTTT CASSPVMGSTEAFF
few TRBJ1-2 . TRBV5-1 TGCGCCAGCAGCTTGGGTGCGTTCTATGGCTACACCTTC CASSLGAFYGYTF
. TRBJ1-1 . TRBV5-1 TGCGCCAGCAGCTTGGTTGCAGGGCCACTGAACACTGAAGCTTTCTTT CASSLVAGPLNTEAFF
. TRBJ2-7 TRBD2 TRBV7-3 TGTGCCAGCAGCTTACGGGGGGGAGCAGCCTACGAGCAGTACTTC CASSLRGGAAYEQYF
many TRBJ2-7 TRBD2 TRBV9 TGTGCCAGCAGCTGGCGGGAGAACTACGAGCAGTACTTC CASSWRENYEQYF
many TRBJ2-1 . TRBV4-3 TGCGCCAGCAGCCCCCGCAGGAGCTCCTACAATGAGCAGTTCTTC CASSPRRSSYNEQFF
few TRBJ2-5 . TRBV6-1 TGTGCCAGCAGTGCTCCGTCAGGGAAACAAGAGACCCAGTACTTC CASSAPSGKQETQYF
. TRBJ1-1 . TRBV18 TGTGCCAGCTCACCAAGTAGACAGGTGAACACTGAAGCTTTCTTT CASSPSRQVNTEAFF
few TRBJ2-3 TRBD2 TRBV7-2 TGTGCCAGCAGCTTAGAGAGGGGCCGGGAGGTCCGAGCAGATACGCAGTATTTT CASSLERGREVRADTQYF
. TRBJ2-1 . TRBV5-5 TGTGCCAGCAGCCTACCGAACTCCTACAATGAGCAGTTCTTC CASSLPNSYNEQFF
many TRBJ1-6 . TRBV30 TGTGCCTGGGGGGGACCAGGACATCCTTCACCCCTCCACTTT CAWGGPGHPSPLHF
. TRBJ1-1 . TRBV20-1 TGCAGTGCTAGGACAGGAGAAATATTGGCTGAAGCTTTCTTT CSARTGEILAEAFF
. TRBJ2-3 TRBD2 TRBV20-1 TGCAGTGCCCCCAGGGCGGGGGCAGATACGCAGTATTTT CSAPRAGADTQYF
few TRBJ1-4 . TRBV11-2 TGTGCCAGCAGCTTTCTTGCGACAGGACCTCCAACTAATGAAAAACTGTTTTTT CASSFLATGPPTNEKLFF
many TRBJ2-3 . TRBV20-1 TGCAGTGCAGCGCAAAGCGGGTCCGGCACAGATACGCAGTATTTT CSAAQSGSGTDTQYF
few TRBJ1-2 . TRBV10-3 TGTGCCACCGCAGAGTTTGGAAACTATGGCTACACCTTC CATAEFGNYGYTF
few TRBJ1-6 . TRBV6-6 TGTGCCAGCGCGGCCACATCACCCCTCCACTTT CASAATSPLHF
. TRBJ2-6 . TRBV29-1 TGCAGCGTTGGAACAGGGGAGGCTGGGGCCAACGTCCTGACTTTC CSVGTGEAGANVLTF
. TRBJ2-5 TRBD1 TRBV5-1 TGCGCCAGCAGCGCCTGGACAGGGGAGTTAGAGACCCAGTACTTC CASSAWTGELETQYF
. TRBJ1-2 . TRBV12-3/TRBV12-4 TGTGCCAGCACCATGGGGGCCAGAAGCCTTAACTATGGCTACACCTTC CASTMGARSLNYGYTF
few TRBJ2-3 . TRBV5-1 TGCGCCAGCAGCCGGGACGGGAACCTCCCAGATACGCAGTATTTT CASSRDGNLPDTQYF
few TRBJ1-6 TRBD1 TRBV4-2 TGTGCCAGCAGCACAATAGGACAGGGAATGAATTCACCCCTCCACTTT CASSTIGQGMNSPLHF
many TRBJ1-4 . TRBV5-1 TGCGCCAGCGCCGCCGACAGGGAAAAACTGTTTTTT CASAADREKLFF
many TRBJ2-1 TRBD2 TRBV4-1 TGCGCCAGCAGCCCTGGGATAGCGGGGAGGAATGAGCAGTTCTTC CASSPGIAGRNEQFF
many TRBJ1-2 . TRBV7-2 TGTGCCAGCATATCCCCCGGGGGAAGAGGCTACACCTTC CASISPGGRGYTF
few TRBJ1-5 . TRBV7-2 TGTGCCAGCAGCTACGGGCCAAGGCAGCCCCAGCATTTT CASSYGPRQPQHF
few TRBJ2-1 TRBD2 TRBV4-1 TGCGCCAGCAGCCAAGCAGTAGCGGGGATTATGTACAATGAGCAGTTCTTC CASSQAVAGIMYNEQFF
many TRBJ2-2 . TRBV5-1 TGCGCCAGCACCTCCCTTTCGCAGAACACCGGGGAGCTGTTTTTT CASTSLSQNTGELFF
. TRBJ1-1 TRBD1 TRBV25-1 TGTGCCAGCAGAGCCCTGGGACAGGGATTTCTAGCTTTCTTT CASRALGQGFLAFF
few TRBJ2-1 TRBD1 TRBV20-1 TGCAGTGCATCGGGACAGGGGATTCTTGAACCCTTCAATGAGCAGTTCTTC CSASGQGILEPFNEQFF
. TRBJ1-5 TRBD1 TRBV5-1 TGCACCAGCCTGCGATACGCCATACAGGGGAATTATCAGCCCCAGCATTTT CTSLRYAIQGNYQPQHF
few TRBJ2-1 TRBD1 TRBV6-6 TGTGCCAGCACCCGACCCGGGACAGGGCTTGTTGAGCAGTTCTTC CASTRPGTGLVEQFF
many TRBJ1-6 TRBD1 TRBV4-3 TGCGCCAGCAGCCAAGAAACAGGGGGATATTCACCCCTCCACTTT CASSQETGGYSPLHF
many TRBJ2-3 . TRBV7-8 TGTGCCAGCAGCCGACACAGGGCTGGCGGCACAGATACGCAGTATTTT CASSRHRAGGTDTQYF
many TRBJ2-5 . TRBV5-1 TGCGCCAGCAGCTGGGACCAAGAGACCCAGTACTTC CASSWDQETQYF
many TRBJ2-1 . TRBV2 TGTGCCAGCAGCCGCCCGCCGGGGAGCTCCTACAATGAGCAGTTCTTC CASSRPPGSSYNEQFF
. TRBJ2-1 . TRBV7-9 TGTGCCAGCAGCTTAGACGAGGAGTCCTACAATGAGCAGTTCTTC CASSLDEESYNEQFF
few TRBJ2-3 TRBD1 TRBV6-2/TRBV6-3 TGTGCCAGCCGTTCTGCCGGATTCGGACAGGCGAGGGGCACAGATACGCAGTATTTT CASRSAGFGQARGTDTQYF
. TRBJ2-5 TRBD1 TRBV12-3/TRBV12-4 TGTGCCAGCAGTTTTCCCGCAGGGGGCCAAGAGACCCAGTACTTC CASSFPAGGQETQYF
few TRBJ1-4 . TRBV15 TGTGCCACCAGTAAGGGGGCAACTAATGAAAAACTGTTTTTT CATSKGATNEKLFF
. TRBJ2-3 TRBD2 TRBV20-1 TGCAGTGCTAGTGCGGGGGTAACAGATACGCAGTATTTT CSASAGVTDTQYF
many TRBJ1-1 . TRBV5-1 TGCGCCAGCAGCTTGTGGACCGGGTCAGAAGCTTCGAACACTGAAGCTTTCTTT CASSLWTGSEASNTEAFF
few TRBJ1-2 . TRBV10-3 TGTGCCATCAATTCGGGGGGCGCGGATGGCTACACCTTC CAINSGGADGYTF
. TRBJ1-2 TRBD1 TRBV12-3/TRBV12-4 TGTGCCAGCCAGCCGGACAGGGGGTTGGGGGGCTACACCTTC CASQPDRGLGGYTF
few TRBJ2-5 TRBD2 TRBV20-1 TGCAGTGCCACCCTAGCGGGGGCCCTCCAAGAGACCCAGTACTTC CSATLAGALQETQYF